This T cell receptor beta chain was captured by sequencing in a study of identical twins. Per germline, CDR1 LGHNA and CDR2 YNFKEQ. Trimming pared 3 bases from V and 5 bases from J, leaving 17 bases between. This CDR3 comprises 16 residues. TCRdb reprocessed the 5' RACE reads with MiXCR, giving one entry per CDR3 protein. The table lists about 460,000 distinct CDR3 sequences, approximately 15% of them singletons, with about 0.54% in the top ten. This clonotype was detected a few times. These same data were also listed under a study on yellow fever vaccine responses in identical twins.

Sample: CD4+ T cells sorted from blood. This chain uses TRBV4-2 with TRBJ2-1, with D tentatively TRBD2 (5 bases). The clonotype originates from a woman aged 18-29 years in good health. The CDR3 region is CASSQVALEEDNEQFF. In DNA, the CDR3 is TGTGCCAGCAGCCAGGTCGCCCTAGAGGAGGACAATGAGCAGTTCTTC.